The source of this TCR beta chain is a study of blood T cell repertoires in COVID-19. Study-wide context: From the United States, Italy and Spain came samples of acute and convalescent COVID-19.

Some clones are missing from TCRdb's copy, which holds only in-frame ones; the method was immunoSEQ multiplex PCR. Altogether 250,000 or so clones are present, approximately 89% being singletons, with the ten largest covering about 10%. This clone has more than one count but fewer than ten. V gave up 3 bases and J gave up 8 bases, with 11 bases separating them. Germline CDR1 reads MNHNS; CDR2 reads SASEGT. This CDR3 spans 14 amino acids. Sequenced material: peripheral blood. The clonotype was recovered from a man aged 35 to 55 with active or convalescent COVID-19. The J gene is TRBJ1-6, the V gene TRBV6-1, with unresolved D. The DNA of the CDR3 is TGTGCCAGCAGTGACACCCGGAGGGATTCACCCCTCCACTTT. Translation: CASSDTRRDSPLHF.